Following are 4 T cell receptor beta chains from one sample sequenced in a study of shared clonotypes between healthy human individuals. Repertoires were generated with immunoSEQ multiplex PCR, while TCRdb's copy carries only in-frame clones and drops some. The sample lists 2 million to 2.5 million clones; roughly 95% were seen once. Sequencing was performed on naive CD4+ T cells sorted from blood. Subset of the sample: CD45RA+ positively selected. Receptors originate from a man between 18 and 35 years old in good health.

The rearrangement uses TRBV7-9 and TRBJ2-7; D tentatively reads TRBD1 or TRBD2 (6 bases each). Trimming cost V 4 bases and J 2 bases, with 18 bases left between them. Germline CDR1 SEHNR, CDR2 FQNEAQ (reference sequence). This CDR3 is 16 amino acids long. The CDR3 protein is CASSSPASGEAYEQYF. In DNA, the CDR3 is TGTGCCAGCAGCTCCCCCGCCTCAGGGGAGGCCTACGAGCAGTACTTC.

This clone was counted once. The chain links TRBV5-4 to TRBJ1-4, with 8 bases fitting TRBD1. Germline assignment: CDR1 SGHNT and CDR2 YYREEE (reference sequence). This CDR3 contains 14 residues. With 2 bases clipped from V and 8 bases from J, the junction kept 5 bases outside the gene matches. The CDR3 loop is CASSLKDRDEKLFF. CDR3 in DNA: TGTGCCAGCAGCTTAAAGGACAGGGACGAAAAACTGTTTTTT.

The chain uses TRBV27 and TRBJ2-1; possibly TRBD1 for D (5 bases). The CDR3 contains 16 residues. Germline V gives CDR1 MNHEY, CDR2 SMNVEV (reference sequence). V was cut by 5 bases and J by 7 bases, with 21 bases left in between. The CDR3 coding sequence is TGTGCCAGCAGTACCCTCCAGGGCCCCCCGTGGAATGAGCAGTTCTTC. Protein sequence: CASSTLQGPPWNEQFF.

On this clone: This same CDR3 is encoded by further DNA sequences in the sample. The J gene is TRBJ2-5, the V gene TRBV29-1, with a possible D match to TRBD1 (7 bases). In germline, CDR1 is SQVTM, CDR2 ANQGSEA. The CDR3 totals 11 residues. V shed 7 bases and J shed 8 bases, with 14 bases lying between them. The CDR3 region is CSAQGGETQYF. For the CDR3, the DNA is TGCAGCGCCCAGGGGGGAGAAACCCAGTACTTC.